This T cell receptor beta chain is from a study of CD8+ T cells in alopecia areata. The wider study: Administration of oral tofacitinib to treated patients was at 5 to 10 mg twice daily. Affected scalp percentage gauged treated patients' severity. Study observations and caveats: Across lesional scalp, and particularly alopecia totalis/universalis, clonality surpassed that of normal scalp.

Details on this clone: Its antigen is unidentified.

Noted treatment: oral pan-JAK inhibitor, 5-10 mg twice daily. V was clipped by 3 bases and J by 0 bases, with 7 bases between them. CDR1 is WNHNN, CDR2 SYGVQD, per germline (reference sequence). The CDR3 sequence is 14 residues long. Extracted from the samples, RNA was reverse transcribed into cDNA to serve as the sequencing template. TCRdb's table, derived via immunoSEQ multiplex PCR, lists solely in-frame clones and lacks some. This table has approximately 110,000 clones, around 50% appearing once. The source is a human donor with alopecia areata. The V gene is TRBV10-1, the J gene TRBJ2-3; D unclear. Sequencing used CD8+ T cells sorted from blood, obtained at week 24, from a patient treated with tofacitinib. The CDR3 DNA reads TGCGCCAGCAGTGATGAAGAAAGCACAGATACGCAGTATTTT. Protein product: CASSDEESTDTQYF.